The 20 T cell receptor beta chains reported below all come from one sample, sequenced in a study of blood T cell repertoires in COVID-19. Clones were sequenced by immunoSEQ multiplex PCR, and TCRdb holds only the in-frame ones, with some missing. The data hold 200,000 or so clones, with 80% to 90% observed a single time. Sequenced sample: peripheral blood. The receptors originated from a woman of 80 years or more with COVID-19, enrolled during active disease.

The chain combines TRBV29-1 with TRBJ1-2, with a possible D match to TRBD1 (5 bases). Germline lookup yields CDR1 SQVTM and CDR2 ANQGSEA. The length of the CDR3 is 13 residues. Trimming shortened V by 4 bases and J by 4 bases, and 13 bases separated the two germline ends. The CDR3 DNA follows: TGCAGCGTTGGTATGGGGCCGGGCTATGGCTACACCTTC. Its protein product is CSVGMGPGYGYTF.

This sequence joins TRBV5-6 and TRBJ1-1; TRBD1 agrees at 8 bases. V shed 5 bases and J 2 bases; nucleotides not matched to a gene: 11. The CDR3 is made up of 16 amino acids. Per germline, CDR1 SGHDT and CDR2 YYEEEE. CDR3 protein: CASSAGGRGFNTEAFF. In DNA, the CDR3 is TGTGCCAGCAGTGCAGGGGGCCGTGGTTTCAACACTGAAGCTTTCTTT.

The chain uses TRBV10-3 and TRBJ1-1; D ambiguous. The CDR3 extends over 13 amino acids. CDR1 and CDR2 from the germline V gene are ENHRY and SYGVKD. The ends were cut back, 6 bases at V and 0 bases at J, with 8 bases in the middle. The CDR3 spells CAISREVNTEAFF. The CDR3 DNA reads as TGTGCCATCAGCAGAGAGGTGAACACTGAAGCTTTCTTT.

This clone was counted between two and nine times. The gene calls are TRBV5-5 and TRBJ1-5, with a possible D match to TRBD1 (6 bases). Trimming removed 3 bases from V and 4 bases from J, with 11 bases in between. This CDR3 comprises 14 residues. Germline V gene data show CDR1 as SGHKS and CDR2 as YYEKEE (reference sequence). CDR3 sequence: CASSSDRINQPQHF. The CDR3 region has the DNA TGTGCCAGCAGCTCCGACAGGATTAATCAGCCCCAGCATTTT.

J is TRBJ2-1 and V is TRBV5-1, with a possible D match to TRBD1 (7 bases). V lost 4 bases and J 3 bases, leaving 17 bases between the germline ends. This CDR3 spans 16 amino acids. Germline V gene data show CDR1 as SGHRS and CDR2 as YFSETQ. Here the CDR3 DNA reads TGCGCCAGCAGCACCGGAGGGGGCGGAAACTACAATGAGCAGTTCTTC. Protein product: CASSTGGGGNYNEQFF.

The J gene is TRBJ1-5, the V gene TRBV6-1, with D maybe TRBD1 (5 bases). The CDR3 loop spans 19 amino acids. Germline V CDR1 and CDR2: MNHNS, SASEGT. Trimming removed 2 bases from V and 4 bases from J, with 24 bases in between. The DNA of the CDR3 is TGTGCCAGCAGTGAACGGGGAGGGGTAAGCTTAACCGATAATCAGCCCCAGCATTTT. As protein: CASSERGGVSLTDNQPQHF.

V usage is TRBV24-1 and J usage is TRBJ1-2; D is ambiguous. CDR3 length: 13 residues. CDR1 is KGHDR and CDR2 is SFDVKD in the germline V gene. V gave up 6 bases and J gave up 6 bases, with 13 bases separating them. The CDR3 region has the DNA TGTGCCACCAGTAACGCAGGCCAAGATGGCTACACCTTC. Translation: CATSNAGQDGYTF.

The chain is built from TRBV28 and TRBJ2-1; 11 bases are a match to TRBD2. J was trimmed by 7 bases and V by 5 bases; bases with no gene match: 7. Germline loops: CDR1 MDHEN, CDR2 SYDVKM. The CDR3 contains 15 residues. CDR3 DNA sequence: TGTGCCAGCAGTCTTAGCGGGGGGGCCCAGAATGAGCAGTTCTTC. Encoded protein: CASSLSGGAQNEQFF.

V gene TRBV2 combines with J gene TRBJ1-3, with 9 bases matching TRBD1. Per the germline V gene, CDR1 is SNHLY and CDR2 is FYNNEI. The CDR3 sequence is 15 residues long. Losses at the gene ends were 4 bases for V and 4 bases for J; bases not matched to a gene: 5. The CDR3 DNA reads as TGTGCCAGCAGTGGAACAGGGGGCTTCGGAAACACCATATATTTT. Its translation: CASSGTGGFGNTIYF.

This clone is a singleton in its sample. V usage is TRBV7-3 and J usage is TRBJ2-3; the D gene is possibly TRBD2 (6 bases). Germline CDR1 and CDR2: SGHTA and FQGTGA. V was trimmed by 0 bases and J by 4 bases, leaving 8 bases between them. The CDR3 sequence is 14 residues long. The CDR3 DNA is TGTGCCAGCAGCTTAACGGGGGGATCAGATACGCAGTATTTT. The encoded protein is CASSLTGGSDTQYF.

The chain links TRBV5-1 to TRBJ2-6; 13 bases are shared with TRBD2. The CDR3 loop spans 22 amino acids. Per germline, CDR1 SGHRS and CDR2 YFSETQ. The V gene end was trimmed by 4 bases and the J gene end by 0 bases; junction bases not matched to a gene: 16. For the CDR3, the DNA is TGCGCCAGCAGCCCACGAACCGGGACTAGCGGGACCTCTACCTCTGGGGCCAACGTCCTGACTTTC. This sequence encodes CASSPRTGTSGTSTSGANVLTF. The complete variable domain, with remaining parts taken from reference TRBV5-1 and TRBJ2-6, reads KAGVTQTPRYLIKTRGQQVTLSCSPISGHRSVSWYQQTPGQGLQFLFEYFSETQRNKGNFPGRFSGRQFSNSRSEMNVSTLELGDSALYLCASSPRTGTSGTSTSGANVLTFGAGSRLTVL.

The rearrangement uses TRBV18 and TRBJ1-2, with 8 bases that match TRBD1. CDR3 length equals 14 residues. Germline assignment: CDR1 KGHSH and CDR2 LQKENI. The junction had 4 bases not matched to a gene; V was cut back by 2 bases and J by 5 bases. CDR3 in DNA: TGTGCCAGCTCACCATCAGGGGGCGAGTATGGCTACACCTTC. Protein sequence: CASSPSGGEYGYTF. Full variable domain (outside the CDR3, taken from reference TRBV18 and TRBJ1-2): NAGVMQNPRHLVRRRGQEARLRCSPMKGHSHVYWYRQLPEEGLKFMVYLQKENIIDESGMPKERFSAEFPKEGPSILRIQQVVRGDSAAYFCASSPSGGEYGYTFGSGTRLTVV.

This chain connects TRBV28 to TRBJ2-5, with D possibly being TRBD1 (5 bases). The CDR3 contains 13 residues. V gave up 8 bases and J gave up 3 bases, with 13 bases separating them. Germline V gene sequence: CDR1 MDHEN, CDR2 SYDVKM. CDR3 region: CASQGPLEETQYF. The CDR3 bases are TGTGCCAGCCAGGGCCCCTTGGAAGAGACCCAGTACTTC.

V is TRBV5-1 and J is TRBJ2-1; 8 bases align to TRBD1. Germline V gives CDR1 SGHRS, CDR2 YFSETQ. CDR3 length: 17 amino acids. V trimming: 4 bases; J trimming: 5 bases; junction bases outside the gene matches: 14. The CDR3 DNA reads TGCGCCAGCAGCGCCGTACGACCCGGGACAGGTAACAATGAGCAGTTCTTC. This sequence encodes CASSAVRPGTGNNEQFF.

The DNA for the CDR3 is TGTGCCAGCAGTTACGCCGACAGGGGGAACACTGAAGCTTTCTTT. This codes for CASSYADRGNTEAFF. This chain links TRBV6-5 with TRBJ1-1, with TRBD1 identical over 8 bases. CDR1 is MNHEY and CDR2 is SVGAGI in the germline V gene. The CDR3 is 15 amino acids. After removal of 2 bases from V and 1 base from J, the junction contained 3 bases not matched to a gene.

At least ten counts were recorded for this clone. The chain has TRBV3-1 (or the pseudogene TRBV3-2) and TRBJ1-2; D ambiguous. The CDR3 extends over 24 amino acids. Trimming left V 4 bases short and J 3 bases short, with 42 bases between. Per germline, CDR1 LGHDT and CDR2 YNNKEL (reference sequence). The CDR3 loop is CASSRTRNPGFGGVRLVGYYGYTF. The CDR3 nucleotides are TGTGCCAGCAGCCGGACCCGAAACCCGGGATTCGGAGGAGTGCGGCTAGTGGGGTACTATGGCTACACCTTC.

The chain carries TRBV18 and TRBJ2-7, with 7 bases that match TRBD2. This CDR3 contains 15 residues. The junction had 7 bases not matched to a gene; V was cut back by 3 bases and J by 2 bases. Germline V CDR1 and CDR2: KGHSH, LQKENI. CDR3 sequence (DNA): TGTGCCAGCTCACCGGGGAGGGTTGGTACCTACGAGCAGTACTTC. The encoded protein is CASSPGRVGTYEQYF.

The chain couples TRBV7-8 to TRBJ2-1, with D possibly being TRBD1 (7 bases). V was clipped by 4 bases and J by 5 bases, with 24 bases between them. This CDR3 is 18 amino acids long. The germline V gene has CDR1 SGHVS and CDR2 FQNEAQ. CDR3 DNA sequence: TGTGCCAGCAGCTCCTGGAGGGCGCCGACAGGGAGGAACAATGAGCAGTTCTTC. The encoded protein is CASSSWRAPTGRNNEQFF.

The V gene is TRBV10-3, the J gene TRBJ2-2, with 8 nucleotides matching TRBD2. The CDR3 loop spans 15 amino acids. Germline CDR1 and CDR2: ENHRY and SYGVKD. The junction had 9 bases not matched to a gene; V was cut back by 11 bases and J by 1 base. Here the CDR3 DNA reads TGTGCCCTACGAGCGGGGGATCGGAACACCGGGGAGCTGTTTTTT. Its translation: CALRAGDRNTGELFF.

The chain has TRBV27 and TRBJ2-3; 9 bases match TRBD2. Germline loops: CDR1 MNHEY, CDR2 SMNVEV (reference sequence). The CDR3 spans 16 residues. V shed 4 bases, J shed 1 base, and the junction held 6 bases outside the gene matches. CDR3 sequence reads: CASSSGTSRGTDTQYF. The CDR3 nucleotides read TGTGCCAGCAGTTCCGGGACTAGCAGGGGCACAGATACGCAGTATTTT.